This T cell receptor beta chain comes out of a study of CD8 T cells in Susac syndrome. This clonotype occurred once. RNA was extracted with the RNeasy kit, and a quantity of roughly 0.45 to 1 ug was reverse transcribed using random hexamers. Using its own MiXCR run on the immunoSEQ multiplex PCR reads, TCRdb lists one record per CDR3 protein. The sample has about 50,000 distinct CDR3 sequences, 93% seen once; the top ten hold 0.4% to 0.55%. Deletions cut 4 bases from V and 2 bases from J, with 15 bases between. Germline-derived CDR1 and CDR2 are SEHNR and FQNEAQ (reference sequence). The CDR3 is 15 residues long.

The V gene is TRBV7-9, the J gene TRBJ2-7, with a tentative D call TRBD1 (6 bases). The sample was CD8+ T cells from PBMCs. The receptor comes from a human donor with multiple sclerosis. The CDR3 sequence: CASSSLRGGAYEQYF. DNA for the CDR3: TGTGCCAGCAGCTCCCTCCGTGGGGGCGCCTACGAGCAGTACTTC.